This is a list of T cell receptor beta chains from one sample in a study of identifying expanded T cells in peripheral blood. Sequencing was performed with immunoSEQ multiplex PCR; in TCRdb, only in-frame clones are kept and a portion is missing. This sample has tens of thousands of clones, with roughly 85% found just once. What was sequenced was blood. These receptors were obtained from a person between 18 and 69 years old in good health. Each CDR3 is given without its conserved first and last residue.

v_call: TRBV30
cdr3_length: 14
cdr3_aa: AWSPIALERNQPQH

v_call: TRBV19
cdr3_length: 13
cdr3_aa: ASSIEGGRNTEAF

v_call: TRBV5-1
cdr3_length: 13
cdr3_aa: ASSLGSPSGYEQY

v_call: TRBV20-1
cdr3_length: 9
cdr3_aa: SARGRLEQY

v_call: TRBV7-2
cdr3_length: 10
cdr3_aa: ASAKDRREAF

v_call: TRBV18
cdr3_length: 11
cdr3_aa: ASSVQGRGGYT

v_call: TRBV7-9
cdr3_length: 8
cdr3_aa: ASSHNEQF

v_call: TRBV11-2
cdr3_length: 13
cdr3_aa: ASSLAQGRNTEAF

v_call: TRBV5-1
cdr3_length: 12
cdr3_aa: ASSEQGLTDTQY

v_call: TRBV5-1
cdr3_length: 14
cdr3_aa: ASSSGTGYSGNTIY

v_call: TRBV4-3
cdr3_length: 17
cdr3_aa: ASSLRVSAGVVSSNEQF

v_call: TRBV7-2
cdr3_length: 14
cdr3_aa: ASSLGRRQGALGYT

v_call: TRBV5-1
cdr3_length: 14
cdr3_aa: ASSSQTRDYGDTQY

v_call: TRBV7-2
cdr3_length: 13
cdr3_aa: ASSLGPGSNQPQH

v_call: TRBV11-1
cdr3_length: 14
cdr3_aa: ASTSPPGLRRRELF

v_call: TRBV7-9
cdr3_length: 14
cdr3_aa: ASRHQPGHYVDGYT

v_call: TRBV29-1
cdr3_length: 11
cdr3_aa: SAGHSNTGELF

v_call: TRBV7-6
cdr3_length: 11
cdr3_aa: ASSFPGGNEQF

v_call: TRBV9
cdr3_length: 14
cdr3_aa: ASSDPSAETNYGYT

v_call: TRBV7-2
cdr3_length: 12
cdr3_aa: ASTSGGEGNEQF

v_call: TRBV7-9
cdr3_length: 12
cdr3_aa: ASSFRETSYEQY

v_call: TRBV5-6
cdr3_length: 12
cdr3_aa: ASREGQTYGGYT

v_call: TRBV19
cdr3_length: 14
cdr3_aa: ASSKGGVDGDYGYT

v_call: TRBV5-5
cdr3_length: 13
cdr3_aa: ASIHGQGGSCEQY

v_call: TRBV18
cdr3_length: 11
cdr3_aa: ASSLRNTGELF

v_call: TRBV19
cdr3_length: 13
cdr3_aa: ASSGTAVSNQPQH

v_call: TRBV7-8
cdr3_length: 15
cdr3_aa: ASSLLRSRGNLEGYT

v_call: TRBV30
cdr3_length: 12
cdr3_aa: AQGGTGVFYGYT

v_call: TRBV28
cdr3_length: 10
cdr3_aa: ASSYPGQSLY

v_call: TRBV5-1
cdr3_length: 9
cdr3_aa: ASGQGNGYT

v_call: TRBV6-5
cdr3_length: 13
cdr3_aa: ASRERQGSSQPQH

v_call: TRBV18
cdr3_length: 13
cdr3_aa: ASSPRILLNTEAF

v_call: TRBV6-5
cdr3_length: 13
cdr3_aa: ASSYSVMAGDTIY

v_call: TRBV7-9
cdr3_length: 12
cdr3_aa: ASSLISYAETQY

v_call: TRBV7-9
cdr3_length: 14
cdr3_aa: ASSHGQGRSGNTIY

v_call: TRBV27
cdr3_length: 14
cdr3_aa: ASRSPRGAGNTEAF

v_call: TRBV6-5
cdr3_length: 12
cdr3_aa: ASRRDVSMGGYT

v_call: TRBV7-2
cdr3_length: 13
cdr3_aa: ASSLDRDSTDTQY

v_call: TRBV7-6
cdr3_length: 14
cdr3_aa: ASSLAEGPSTDTQY

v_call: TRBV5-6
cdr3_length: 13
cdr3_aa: ASSLQGRRNEKLF

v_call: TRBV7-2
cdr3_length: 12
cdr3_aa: ASSSSYGGAEQY

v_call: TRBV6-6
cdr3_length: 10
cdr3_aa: AVGGLGEKLF

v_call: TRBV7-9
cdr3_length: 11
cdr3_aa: ASSLTAGETQY

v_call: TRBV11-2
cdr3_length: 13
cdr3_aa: ASTEVRTGTRGYT

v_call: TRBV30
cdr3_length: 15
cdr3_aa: AWRGRTGTANEETQY

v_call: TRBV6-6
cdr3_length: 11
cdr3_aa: ASSYVLGYEQY

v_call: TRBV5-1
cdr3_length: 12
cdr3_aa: ASSLQGGNTEAF

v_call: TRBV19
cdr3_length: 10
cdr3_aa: ACQTDTYGYT